One TCR beta chain is described in this entry. Its cognate antigen is unknown. This record comes from a study of OX40 agonist ivuxolimab in advanced cancers. The overall study: Patients received intravenous ivuxolimab every 2 weeks at 0.01 to 10 mg/kg. Hepatocellular carcinoma, melanoma, renal cell or head and neck cancer occurred in dose-escalation patients.

Study outcomes and limitations: In the expanded peripheral T cells, antigen specificity was never determined. Normalized expansion of T-cell clones was also low for some nonresponders.

Measured with immunoSEQ multiplex PCR; TCRdb has only the in-frame clones, and not every one. The table has 55,000 or so clones, roughly 87% seen once. Germline V gene sequence: CDR1 KGHSH, CDR2 LQKENI. Trimming took 3 bases from V and 5 from J; bases not matched to a gene: 7. The CDR3 extends over 15 amino acids. Sequenced here: CD4+ or CD8+ T cells sorted from blood, sampled in a trial of the OX40 agonist ivuxolimab. The source is an adult with an advanced solid tumor such as melanoma, head and neck, liver or kidney cancer. The chain is built from TRBV18 and TRBJ2-7, with TRBD1 identical over 10 bases. In nucleotides, the CDR3 is TGTGCCAGCTCACCGCGACAGGGGGCGCGCAACGAGCAGTACTTC. This sequence encodes CASSPRQGARNEQYF. Supplemented by reference TRBV18 and TRBJ2-7, the full variable domain reads NAGVMQNPRHLVRRRGQEARLRCSPMKGHSHVYWYRQLPEEGLKFMVYLQKENIIDESGMPKERFSAEFPKEGPSILRIQQVVRGDSAAYFCASSPRQGARNEQYFGPGTRLTVT.